This is a list of T cell receptor beta chains from one sample in a study of T cell repertoires in cytomegalovirus infection. No antigen has been identified for these receptors. One entry per CDR3 protein results from TCRdb running MiXCR on the reads. The data show about 46,000 distinct CDR3 sequences, about a fifth seen once. The sample in question was CD8+ T cells from cultured PBMCs, obtained from culture after CMV antigen stimulation. The receptor source for this set is a human donor in good health (CMV status not recorded). Some clones in this sample may be carry-over from other donors' samples. CDR3s include the opening cysteine and the closing phenylalanine or tryptophan. Fields, in order: clone size, V gene, CDR3 length, J gene, D gene, CDR3 protein, CDR3 DNA. D genes are given only for firm matches. Size is stated for part of the rows, as once, few or many counts, or as a class when the clone is expanded.

.	TRBV4-2	12	TRBJ2-7	.	CASSPSGDEQYF	TGTGCCAGCAGCCCTTCAGGGGACGAGCAGTACTTC
many	TRBV9	15	TRBJ1-6	.	CASSVGRPYNSPLHF	TGTGCCAGCAGCGTAGGCAGGCCCTATAATTCACCCCTCCACTTT
many	TRBV12-3/TRBV12-4	14	TRBJ1-5	.	CASSLEGRDQPQHF	TGTGCCAGCAGTTTAGAGGGAAGGGATCAGCCCCAGCATTTT
few	TRBV5-6	11	TRBJ2-5	.	CASSAAGTQYF	TGTGCCAGCAGTGCGGCTGGGACCCAGTACTTC
many	TRBV7-8	14	TRBJ1-1	.	CASSPQGPNTEAFF	TGTGCCAGCAGCCCACAGGGACCGAACACTGAAGCTTTCTTT
few	TRBV7-9	13	TRBJ2-2	.	CASSTTSTGELFF	TGTGCCAGCAGCACGACTAGTACCGGGGAGCTGTTTTTT
few	TRBV5-5	15	TRBJ2-2	.	CASSSDTTNTGELFF	TGTGCCAGCAGCTCGGACACCACCAACACCGGGGAGCTGTTTTTT
few	TRBV5-1	17	TRBJ1-6	TRBD1	CASSLLSGGTGNSPLHF	TGCGCCAGCAGCTTGCTATCAGGGGGGACAGGGAATTCACCCCTCCACTTT
few	TRBV7-2	11	TRBJ1-2	.	CASSRLYGYTF	TGTGCCAGCTCCCGTCTCTATGGCTACACCTTC
.	TRBV27	14	TRBJ1-5	TRBD1	CASSFRGHGQPQHF	TGTGCCAGCAGTTTCAGGGGGCACGGGCAGCCCCAGCATTTT
many	TRBV7-8	16	TRBJ2-7	.	CASSPSQDTGSYEQYF	TGTGCCAGCAGTCCTTCCCAGGACACGGGTTCCTACGAGCAGTACTTC
.	TRBV20-1	14	TRBJ2-7	.	CSAIGLASAYEQYF	TGCAGTGCCATCGGTCTAGCGAGTGCCTACGAGCAGTACTTC
.	TRBV18	17	TRBJ1-1	.	CASSPMPTGGEGNEAFF	TGTGCCAGCTCACCAATGCCGACCGGGGGAGAGGGGAATGAAGCTTTCTTT
.	TRBV29-1	14	TRBJ1-3	.	CSVEEPNSGNTIYF	TGCAGCGTTGAAGAACCGAACTCTGGAAACACCATATATTTT
few	TRBV7-9	17	TRBJ1-4	.	CASSPLGRGREDEKLFF	TGTGCCAGCAGCCCACTTGGGCGTGGGAGGGAAGATGAAAAACTGTTTTTT
many	TRBV6-5	12	TRBJ2-7	TRBD1	CAAGQGSNEQYF	TGTGCCGCGGGACAGGGTTCCAACGAGCAGTACTTC
many	TRBV12-3/TRBV12-4	14	TRBJ2-7	.	CASPGGGPGCEQYF	TGTGCCAGCCCGGGTGGGGGGCCAGGGTGCGAGCAGTACTTC
few	TRBV29-1	13	TRBJ1-2	TRBD1	CSVEGQGAGGYTF	TGCAGCGTTGAAGGACAGGGGGCGGGTGGCTACACCTTC
many	TRBV12-3/TRBV12-4	13	TRBJ1-1	.	CASSLRQNTEAFF	TGTGCCAGCAGTTTAAGGCAGAACACTGAAGCTTTCTTT
.	TRBV6-2/TRBV6-3	13	TRBJ1-2	.	CASSLGLPSGYTF	TGTGCCAGCAGCCTCGGCCTACCCTCTGGCTACACCTTC
many	TRBV7-2	17	TRBJ1-5	.	CASSLEVAASNNQPQHF	TGTGCCAGCAGCTTAGAGGTGGCAGCTAGCAACAATCAGCCCCAGCATTTT
.	TRBV4-1	15	TRBJ2-1	TRBD2	CASSQGTSGRTEQFF	TGTGCCAGCAGCCAGGGGACTAGCGGGAGGACTGAGCAGTTCTTC
many	TRBV11-2	15	TRBJ2-7	TRBD1	CASSLDRTGVYEQYF	TGTGCCAGCAGCTTGGACAGGACAGGGGTCTACGAGCAGTACTTC
few	TRBV6-6	16	TRBJ1-1	.	CASSYRGSGKNTEAFF	TGTGCCAGCAGTTACAGGGGGTCCGGGAAGAACACTGAAGCTTTCTTT
.	TRBV4-3	16	TRBJ1-6	TRBD1	CASSQDRQGGDSPLHF	TGCGCCAGCAGCCAAGATAGGCAGGGGGGGGATTCACCCCTCCACTTT
few	TRBV11-3	14	TRBJ2-7	TRBD2	CASSPEAGVKEQYF	TGTGCCAGCAGCCCCGAAGCGGGAGTAAAAGAGCAGTACTTC
many	TRBV5-5	13	TRBJ1-1	.	CASSPEGDTEAFF	TGTGCCAGCAGCCCAGAGGGAGACACTGAAGCTTTCTTT
.	TRBV20-1	13	TRBJ2-2	.	CSARDMPTGELFF	TGCAGTGCTAGAGACATGCCCACCGGGGAGCTGTTTTTT
.	TRBV3-1	13	TRBJ2-7	.	CASGGRAGYEQYF	TGTGCCAGCGGGGGCAGGGCGGGGTACGAGCAGTACTTC
many	TRBV6-5	15	TRBJ1-2	.	CASSYLISSHYGYTF	TGTGCCAGCAGTTACTTGATCTCGTCACACTATGGCTACACCTTC
many	TRBV4-3	16	TRBJ2-5	TRBD2	CASSHGTSGMEETQYF	TGCGCCAGCAGCCACGGGACTAGCGGGATGGAAGAGACCCAGTACTTC
few	TRBV9	16	TRBJ2-1	.	CASSVGGGLPDNEQFF	TGTGCCAGCAGCGTAGGGGGCGGGCTACCAGACAATGAGCAGTTCTTC